These T cell receptor beta chains were read from a single sample in a study of neoadjuvant nivolumab and ipilimumab in lung cancer. Clones were read by immunoSEQ multiplex PCR, and TCRdb kept only the in-frame ones, dropping some. The sample has roughly 32,000 clones, roughly nine tenths seen once. The starting material was peripheral blood, obtained after neoadjuvant nivolumab, alone or with ipilimumab, at or shortly before surgery. These TCRs come from an adult with non-small cell lung cancer. Each CDR3 is given with its conserved first and last residue. A D gene is named only where the DNA matches it firmly. Clone size appears in some rows only: once, few, many, or a class for an expanded clone.

CDR3 DNA	CDR3 protein	V gene	J gene	D gene	clone size
TGTGCCAGCAGCGTAGCCCAGGGGGCCGGAGAGACCCAGTACTTC	CASSVAQGAGETQYF	TRBV9	TRBJ2-5	TRBD1	few
TGCAGCGTTAAACTCAATAGCAATCAGCCCCAGCATTTT	CSVKLNSNQPQHF	TRBV29-1	TRBJ1-5	.	.
TGTGCCAGCACTGGACCAGCTGGAGTGCGCGGGAATCAGCCCCAGCATTTT	CASTGPAGVRGNQPQHF	TRBV28	TRBJ1-5	.	.
TGTGCCAGCAGTCCACCGCACGCAACTATCGATGGCTACACCTTC	CASSPPHATIDGYTF	TRBV6-5	TRBJ1-2	.	.
TGTGCCAGCAGTCCCCAGGGGGGTGAGCAGTTCTTC	CASSPQGGEQFF	TRBV27	TRBJ2-1	.	.
TGTGCCAGCTCCTCAGGTGGGGGACCCACTCAGCCCCAGCATTTT	CASSSGGGPTQPQHF	TRBV6-1	TRBJ1-5	.	.
TGCGCCAGCAGCCTCACAGACAACACTGAAGCTTTCTTT	CASSLTDNTEAFF	TRBV5-1	TRBJ1-1	.	.
TGCGCCAGCAGCTCGTCCTTAGGGACAGGGGCCGGCTACACCTTC	CASSSSLGTGAGYTF	TRBV5-1	TRBJ1-2	TRBD1	.
TGTGCCAGCAGCCAAGGCAGGGTCAGCTCCTACGAGCAGTACTTC	CASSQGRVSSYEQYF	TRBV14	TRBJ2-7	.	.
TGTGCCAGCAGCCTCGCTGGTAGCGTCTACGAGCAGTACTTC	CASSLAGSVYEQYF	TRBV7-2	TRBJ2-7	.	.
TGTGCCAGCAGCGTAGCCCCCCGGGGAGAGACCCAGTACTTC	CASSVAPRGETQYF	TRBV9	TRBJ2-5	.	.
TGCGCCAGCAGCGGTGGTGCCACAGATACGCAGTATTTT	CASSGGATDTQYF	TRBV5-1	TRBJ2-3	.	.
TGTGCCAGCAGCTTCTTGGGGACTGCCTACGAGCAGTACTTC	CASSFLGTAYEQYF	TRBV7-9	TRBJ2-7	.	.